The TCR beta chain under discussion was sequenced for a study of T-cell memory formation after mild COVID-19. Study context: Across donors, TCR clusters were largely donor specific. General study findings and limits: Most CD4+ clones that shrank were in CM and EM, while CD8+ ones turned up in EMRA. A subset of responding clones appeared in pre-infection memory, suggesting cross-reactive memory joined.

It was 5'RACE with constant-segment primers that produced the TCR alpha and TCR beta cDNA libraries, which carried sample barcodes and UMIs. TCRdb analysed the 5' RACE reads with MiXCR anew, one entry per CDR3 protein. The data contain around 390,000 distinct CDR3 sequences, about 17% of them singletons. This clonotype was counted only a few times. Its specificity is not known. The CDR3 is 13 residues long. Per germline, CDR1 MNHNY and CDR2 SVGAGI (reference sequence). V was clipped by 8 bases and J by 3 bases, with 14 bases between them. Material: PBMCs or a T cell subset sorted from them (not recorded which). V and J are TRBV6-6 and TRBJ2-7; perhaps TRBD1 as D (5 bases). This receptor was obtained from a young man who had mild COVID-19 (a few samples of this study predate the infection). Cell type and time point are not known. The CDR3 loop is CASLQTESYEQYF. The CDR3 DNA follows: TGTGCCAGCCTCCAGACAGAGAGCTACGAGCAGTACTTC.